A selection of T cell receptor beta chains follows, all from one sample in a study of blood T cells in healthy people across ages. MiXCR, run by TCRdb on the 5' RACE reads, gives a single entry per CDR3 protein. Here the sample spans about 730,000 distinct CDR3 sequences, roughly two fifths being singletons. What was sequenced was blood. The receptors come from a woman aged 55-70 years in good health. Both conserved end residues are part of each CDR3. A D gene is named only where the DNA matches it firmly. Clone size appears in some rows only: once, few, many, or a class for an expanded clone.

cdr3_aa cdr3_nt j_call v_call clone_size d_call
CASSLGAVGETQFF TGTGCCAGCAGTTTAGGGGCGGTGGGAGAGACCCAGTTCTTC TRBJ2-1 TRBV12-3/TRBV12-4 . .
CASSDPRGRGRPYSNQPQHF TGTGCCAGCAGTGACCCCCGGGGCAGGGGGCGCCCTTATAGCAATCAGCCCCAGCATTTT TRBJ1-5 TRBV6-1 . TRBD1
CSVVSGGYSALDYGYTF TGCAGCGTGGTGTCGGGGGGTTATTCGGCTTTGGACTATGGCTACACCTTC TRBJ1-2 TRBV29-1 many .
CASSPGTRNEQFF TGTGCCAGCAGTCCCGGGACTAGAAATGAGCAGTTCTTC TRBJ2-1 TRBV7-7 few TRBD2
CASSPPTSGVRYEQYF TGTGCCAGCAGCCCCCCGACTAGCGGGGTTCGATACGAGCAGTACTTC TRBJ2-7 TRBV7-9 few TRBD2
CSARPQRPTYEQYF TGCAGTGCTAGACCCCAGCGGCCGACCTACGAGCAGTACTTC TRBJ2-7 TRBV20-1 . .
CASRRGGGYGYTF TGTGCCAGCAGGAGGGGGGGAGGCTATGGCTACACCTTC TRBJ1-2 TRBV6-1 . .
CASSLARTVGDTQYF TGTGCCAGCAGTTTAGCGCGGACTGTCGGCGATACGCAGTATTTT TRBJ2-3 TRBV12-3/TRBV12-4 . .
CATSRGQGSYNSPLHF TGTGCCACCAGCAGAGGACAGGGCTCCTATAATTCACCCCTCCACTTT TRBJ1-6 TRBV15 once TRBD1
CASSSPREGPYEQYF TGTGCCAGCAGCTCCCCGCGGGAGGGCCCTTACGAGCAGTACTTC TRBJ2-7 TRBV11-3 . TRBD2
CASRVSFLQETQYF TGTGCCAGCAGAGTCTCCTTTCTCCAAGAGACCCAGTACTTC TRBJ2-5 TRBV6-5 . .
CASSSPSSETSSGTNVLTF TGCGCCAGCAGCTCACCGAGTTCGGAGACTTCCTCTGGGACCAACGTCCTGACTTTC TRBJ2-6 TRBV5-1 once .
CSVKPTSRETQYF TGCAGTGTCAAGCCAACTAGTCGGGAGACCCAGTACTTC TRBJ2-5 TRBV20-1 . .